This T cell receptor (beta chain) was sequenced for a study of human T cells and chemical hapten exposure. Specified time point: patch test 3, about 24 weeks after DPC sensitization. Treatment of the sample: therapeutic diphenylcyclopropenone sensitization with weekly scalp DPC. The V segment lost 2 bases and the J segment 7 bases; nucleotides outside the gene matches: 7. In germline, CDR1 is MNHNY, CDR2 SVGAGI (reference sequence). This CDR3 is 14 amino acids long. The library gave individual cDNA molecules unique molecular identifiers. MiXCR, run by TCRdb on the RACE reads, gives a single entry per CDR3 protein. The sample includes about 190,000 distinct CDR3 sequences, more than 20% of them seen just once.

Sequences were derived from whole blood, sampled in connection with sensitization to the hapten diphenylcyclopropenone (DPC). The receptor was isolated from a woman between 35 and 50 years old with alopecia areata. Some clones in this sample may be carry-over from other donors' samples. J is TRBJ1-1 and V is TRBV6-6; 7 bases are a match to TRBD1. The CDR3 DNA reads TGTGCCAGCAGTTACATAGGGACAGCACTTGAAGCTTTCTTT. It specifies CASSYIGTALEAFF.